This T cell receptor beta chain is from a study of CD8+CD57+ T cells in acquired aplastic anemia. Genomic DNA provided the template from which TCR beta VDJ and CDR3 profiles were obtained. TCRdb ran MiXCR on the reads and lists one entry per CDR3 protein. The table has under 350,000 distinct CDR3 sequences, about three fifths seen once; the top ten hold roughly 1.2%. Germline CDR1 reads SGHTA; CDR2 reads FQGTGA. The CDR3 runs 13 residues. The germline V and J ends were trimmed by 5 bases and 5 bases, with 12 bases remaining between them. The patients chosen for sequencing had shown expansion of CD8+CD57+ cells (detected by flow cytometry). Each of the patients presented with severe acquired aplastic anemia. This clonotype was counted at least ten times.

The chain has TRBV7-3 and TRBJ1-1; tentative D call: TRBD1 (6 bases). The clonotype comes from a human donor with aplastic anemia. Sequences were obtained from sorted CD4+, CD8+, or CD8+CD57+ T cells (not recorded which) from PBMCs. In nucleotides, the CDR3 is TGTGCCAGCAGCAAACAGGGCAGGACTGAAGCTTTCTTT. This codes for CASSKQGRTEAFF.